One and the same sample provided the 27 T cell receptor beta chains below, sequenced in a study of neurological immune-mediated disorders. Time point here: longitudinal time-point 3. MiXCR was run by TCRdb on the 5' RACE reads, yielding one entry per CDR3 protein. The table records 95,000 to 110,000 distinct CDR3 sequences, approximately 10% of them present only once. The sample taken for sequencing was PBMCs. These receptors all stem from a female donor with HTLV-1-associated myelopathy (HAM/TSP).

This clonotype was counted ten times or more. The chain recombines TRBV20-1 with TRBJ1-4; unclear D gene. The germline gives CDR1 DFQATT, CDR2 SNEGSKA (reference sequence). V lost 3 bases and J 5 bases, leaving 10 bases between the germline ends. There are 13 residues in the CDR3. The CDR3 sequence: CSASEGANEKLFF. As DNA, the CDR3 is TGCAGTGCTAGCGAGGGTGCCAATGAAAAACTGTTTTTT.

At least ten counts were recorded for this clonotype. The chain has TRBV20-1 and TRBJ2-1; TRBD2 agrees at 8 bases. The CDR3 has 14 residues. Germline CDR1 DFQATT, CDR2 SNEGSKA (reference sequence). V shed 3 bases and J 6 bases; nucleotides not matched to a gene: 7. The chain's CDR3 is CSASRGGSPNEQFF. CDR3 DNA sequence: TGCAGTGCTAGTCGCGGGGGGTCACCCAATGAGCAGTTCTTC.

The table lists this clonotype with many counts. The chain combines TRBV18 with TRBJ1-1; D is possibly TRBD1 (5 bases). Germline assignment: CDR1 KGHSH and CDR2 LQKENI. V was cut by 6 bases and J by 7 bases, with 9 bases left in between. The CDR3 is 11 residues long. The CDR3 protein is CASSPGREAFF. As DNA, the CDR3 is TGTGCCAGCTCCCCGGGACGTGAAGCTTTCTTT.

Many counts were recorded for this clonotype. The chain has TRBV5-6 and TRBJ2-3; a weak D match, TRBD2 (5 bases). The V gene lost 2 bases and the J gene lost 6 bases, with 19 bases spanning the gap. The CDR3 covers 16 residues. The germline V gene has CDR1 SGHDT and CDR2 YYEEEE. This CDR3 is CASSLMGAPPGDTQYF. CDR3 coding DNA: TGTGCCAGCAGCTTAATGGGAGCCCCGCCTGGGGATACGCAGTATTTT. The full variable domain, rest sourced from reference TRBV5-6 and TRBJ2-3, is DAGVTQSPTHLIKTRGQQVTLRCSPKSGHDTVSWYQQALGQGPQFIFQYYEEEERQRGNFPDRFSGHQFPNYSSELNVNALLLGDSALYLCASSLMGAPPGDTQYFGPGTRLTVL.

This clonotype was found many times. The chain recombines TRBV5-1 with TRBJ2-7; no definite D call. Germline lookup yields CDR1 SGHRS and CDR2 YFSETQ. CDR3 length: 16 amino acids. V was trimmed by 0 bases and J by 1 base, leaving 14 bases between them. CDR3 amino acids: CASSLGWVTRSYEQYF. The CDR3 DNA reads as TGCGCCAGCAGCTTGGGTTGGGTTACCAGGTCCTACGAGCAGTACTTC.

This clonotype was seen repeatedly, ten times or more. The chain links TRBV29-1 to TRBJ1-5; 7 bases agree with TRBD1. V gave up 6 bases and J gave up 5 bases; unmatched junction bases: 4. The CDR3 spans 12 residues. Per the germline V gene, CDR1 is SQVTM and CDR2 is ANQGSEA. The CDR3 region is CSVNDRDQPQHF. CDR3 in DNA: TGCAGCGTGAACGACAGGGATCAGCCCCAGCATTTT.

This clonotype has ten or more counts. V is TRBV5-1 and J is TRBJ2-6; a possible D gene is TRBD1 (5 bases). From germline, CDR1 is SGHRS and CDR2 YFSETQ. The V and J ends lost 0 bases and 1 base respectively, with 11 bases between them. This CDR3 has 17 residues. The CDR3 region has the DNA TGCGCCAGCAGCTTGGTGGGGTCAGGGTCTGGGGCCAACGTCCTGACTTTC. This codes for CASSLVGSGSGANVLTF.

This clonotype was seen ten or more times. The CDR3 DNA follows: TGCAGCGTCCTAACGGACAGGGAGTACACTGAAGCTTTCTTT. Translating it yields CSVLTDREYTEAFF. V usage is TRBV29-1 and J usage is TRBJ1-1, with 8 bases fitting TRBD1. CDR1 is SQVTM, CDR2 ANQGSEA, per germline. The V and J ends lost 6 bases and 3 bases, in that order; junction bases with no gene match: 9. This CDR3 is 14 amino acids long.

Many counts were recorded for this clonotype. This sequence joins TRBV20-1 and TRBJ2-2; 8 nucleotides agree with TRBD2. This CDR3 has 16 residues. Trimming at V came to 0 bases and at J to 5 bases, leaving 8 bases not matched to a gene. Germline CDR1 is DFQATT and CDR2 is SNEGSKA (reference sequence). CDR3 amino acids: CSARDGVRGVTGELFF. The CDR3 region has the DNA TGCAGTGCTAGAGATGGTGTGCGGGGGGTAACCGGGGAGCTGTTTTTT.

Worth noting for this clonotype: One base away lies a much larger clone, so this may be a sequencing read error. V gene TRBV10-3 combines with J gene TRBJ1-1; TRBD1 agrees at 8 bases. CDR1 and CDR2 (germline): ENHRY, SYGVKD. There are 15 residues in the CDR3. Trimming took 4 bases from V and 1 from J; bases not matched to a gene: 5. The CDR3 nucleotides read TGTGCCATCAGTGTCAGGGGGCCGGGGAACACTGAAGCTTTCTTT. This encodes CAISVRGPGNTEAFF.

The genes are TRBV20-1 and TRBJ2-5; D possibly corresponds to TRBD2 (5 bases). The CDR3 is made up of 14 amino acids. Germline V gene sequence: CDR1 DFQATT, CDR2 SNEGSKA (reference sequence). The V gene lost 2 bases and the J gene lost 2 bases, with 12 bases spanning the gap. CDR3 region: CSARPRGRQETQYF. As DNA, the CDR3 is TGCAGTGCTAGACCCCGGGGTAGGCAAGAGACCCAGTACTTC.

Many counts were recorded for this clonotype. Here the CDR3 DNA reads TGCGCCAGCAGCTTGGCCGAATTTAGTAATACAGGGAGTGAGCAGTTCTTC. Translation gives CASSLAEFSNTGSEQFF. The rearrangement joins TRBV5-1 to TRBJ2-1; tentative D call: TRBD1 (6 bases). CDR1 and CDR2 from the germline V gene are SGHRS and YFSETQ. This CDR3 spans 17 amino acids. V was trimmed by 0 bases and J by 9 bases, leaving 22 bases between them.

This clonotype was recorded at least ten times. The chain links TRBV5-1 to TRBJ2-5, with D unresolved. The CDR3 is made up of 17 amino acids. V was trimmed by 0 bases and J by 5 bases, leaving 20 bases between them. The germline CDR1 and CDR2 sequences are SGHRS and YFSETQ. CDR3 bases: TGCGCCAGCAGCTTGGCCAAGGCAGACCCTCCAAGTGAGACCCAGTACTTC. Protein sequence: CASSLAKADPPSETQYF.

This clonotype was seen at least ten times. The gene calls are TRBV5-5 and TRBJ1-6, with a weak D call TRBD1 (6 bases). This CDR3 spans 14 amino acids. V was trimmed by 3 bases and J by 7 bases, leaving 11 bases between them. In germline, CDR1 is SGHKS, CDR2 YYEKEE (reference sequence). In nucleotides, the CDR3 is TGTGCCAGCAGCTCTTATCAGGGGAATTCACCCCTCCACTTT. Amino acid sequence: CASSSYQGNSPLHF.

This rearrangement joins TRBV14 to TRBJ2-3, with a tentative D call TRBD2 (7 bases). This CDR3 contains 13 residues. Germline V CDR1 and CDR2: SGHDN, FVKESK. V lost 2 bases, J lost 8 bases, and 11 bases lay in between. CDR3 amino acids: CASSQNREGTQYF. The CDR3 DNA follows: TGTGCCAGCAGCCAAAACAGGGAGGGTACGCAGTATTTT.

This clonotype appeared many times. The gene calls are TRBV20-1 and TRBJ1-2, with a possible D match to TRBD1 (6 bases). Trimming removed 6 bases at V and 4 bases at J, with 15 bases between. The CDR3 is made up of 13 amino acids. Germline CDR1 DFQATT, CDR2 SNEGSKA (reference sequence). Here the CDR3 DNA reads TGCAGTGCCACCCCGGGGGGCTTCTATGGCTACACCTTC. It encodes CSATPGGFYGYTF.

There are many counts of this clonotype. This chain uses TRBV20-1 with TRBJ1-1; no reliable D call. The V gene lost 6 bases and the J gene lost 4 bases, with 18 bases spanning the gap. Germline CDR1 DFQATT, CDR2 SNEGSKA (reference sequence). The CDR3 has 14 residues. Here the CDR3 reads CSAETGRVGTEAFF. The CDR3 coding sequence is TGCAGTGCGGAAACGGGTAGGGTGGGCACTGAAGCTTTCTTT.

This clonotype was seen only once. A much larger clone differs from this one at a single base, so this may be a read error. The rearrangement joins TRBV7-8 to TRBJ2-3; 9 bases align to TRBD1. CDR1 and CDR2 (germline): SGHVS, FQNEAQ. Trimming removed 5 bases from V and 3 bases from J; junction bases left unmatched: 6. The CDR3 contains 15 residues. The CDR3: CASSVRDRVTDTQYF. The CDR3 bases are TGTGCCAGCAGCGTCCGGGACAGGGTGACAGATACGCAGTATTTT.

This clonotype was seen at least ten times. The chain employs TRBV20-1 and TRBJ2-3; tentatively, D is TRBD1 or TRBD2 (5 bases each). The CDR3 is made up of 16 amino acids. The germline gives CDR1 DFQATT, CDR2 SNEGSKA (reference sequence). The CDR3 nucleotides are TGCAGATCACCTCCCCCGGGGCCCCTCGCTTACGATACGCAGTATTTT. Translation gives CRSPPPGPLAYDTQYF.

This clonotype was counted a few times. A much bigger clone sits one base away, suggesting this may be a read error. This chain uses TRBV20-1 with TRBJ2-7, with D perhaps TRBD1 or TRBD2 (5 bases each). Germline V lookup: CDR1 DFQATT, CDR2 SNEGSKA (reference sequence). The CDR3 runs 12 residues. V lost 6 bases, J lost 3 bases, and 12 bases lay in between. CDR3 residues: CSAEGMIYEQYF. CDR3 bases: TGCAGTGCCGAGGGGATGATCTACGAGCAGTACTTC.

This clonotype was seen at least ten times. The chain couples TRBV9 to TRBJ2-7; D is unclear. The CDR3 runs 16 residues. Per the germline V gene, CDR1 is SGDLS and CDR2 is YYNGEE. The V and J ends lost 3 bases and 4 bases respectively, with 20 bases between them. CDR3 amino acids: CASSGGDGSAWYEQYF. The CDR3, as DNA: TGTGCCAGCAGCGGAGGAGACGGCTCTGCCTGGTACGAGCAGTACTTC.

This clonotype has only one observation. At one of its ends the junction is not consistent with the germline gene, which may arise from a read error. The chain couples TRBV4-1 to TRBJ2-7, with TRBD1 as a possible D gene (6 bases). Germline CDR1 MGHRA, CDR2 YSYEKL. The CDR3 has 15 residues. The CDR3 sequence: CASSKETGWSYEQYF. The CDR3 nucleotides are TGCGCCAGCAGCAAAGAGACAGGATGGTCCTACGAGCAGTACTTC.

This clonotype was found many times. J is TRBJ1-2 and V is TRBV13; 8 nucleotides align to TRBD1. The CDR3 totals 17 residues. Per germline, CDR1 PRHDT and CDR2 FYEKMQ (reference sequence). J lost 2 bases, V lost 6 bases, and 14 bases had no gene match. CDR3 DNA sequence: TGTGCCAGCAGTCAAAAGCAGGGGGCGAGTATCAACTATGGCTACACCTTC. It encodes CASSQKQGASINYGYTF.

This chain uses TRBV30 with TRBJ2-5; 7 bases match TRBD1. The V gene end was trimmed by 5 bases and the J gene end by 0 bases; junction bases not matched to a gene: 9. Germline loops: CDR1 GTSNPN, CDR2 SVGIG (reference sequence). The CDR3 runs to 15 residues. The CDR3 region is CAWGTKQGYQETQYF. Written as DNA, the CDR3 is TGTGCCTGGGGAACAAAACAGGGGTACCAAGAGACCCAGTACTTC.

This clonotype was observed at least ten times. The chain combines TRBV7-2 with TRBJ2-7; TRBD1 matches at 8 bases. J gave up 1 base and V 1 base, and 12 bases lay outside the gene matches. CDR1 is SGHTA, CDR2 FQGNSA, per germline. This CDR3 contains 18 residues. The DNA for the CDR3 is TGTGCCAGCAGCTTAGGGTTTTTAGGACAGGGAGAATCCTACGAGCAGTACTTC. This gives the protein CASSLGFLGQGESYEQYF.

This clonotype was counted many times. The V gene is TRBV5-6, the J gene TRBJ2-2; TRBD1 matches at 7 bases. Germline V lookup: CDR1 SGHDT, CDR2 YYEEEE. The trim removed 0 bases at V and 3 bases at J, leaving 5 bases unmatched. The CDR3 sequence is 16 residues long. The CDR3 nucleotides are TGTGCCAGCAGCTTGGACAGGGGCTGGGACACCGGGGAGCTGTTTTTT. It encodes CASSLDRGWDTGELFF.

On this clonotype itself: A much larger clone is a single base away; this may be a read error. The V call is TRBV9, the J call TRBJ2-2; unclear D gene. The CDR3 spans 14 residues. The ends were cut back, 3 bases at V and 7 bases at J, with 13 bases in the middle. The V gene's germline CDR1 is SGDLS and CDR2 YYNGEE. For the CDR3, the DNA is TGTGCCAGCAGCGCCCAGTCAAAATACGGGGAGCTGTTTTTT. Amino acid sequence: CASSAQSKYGELFF.